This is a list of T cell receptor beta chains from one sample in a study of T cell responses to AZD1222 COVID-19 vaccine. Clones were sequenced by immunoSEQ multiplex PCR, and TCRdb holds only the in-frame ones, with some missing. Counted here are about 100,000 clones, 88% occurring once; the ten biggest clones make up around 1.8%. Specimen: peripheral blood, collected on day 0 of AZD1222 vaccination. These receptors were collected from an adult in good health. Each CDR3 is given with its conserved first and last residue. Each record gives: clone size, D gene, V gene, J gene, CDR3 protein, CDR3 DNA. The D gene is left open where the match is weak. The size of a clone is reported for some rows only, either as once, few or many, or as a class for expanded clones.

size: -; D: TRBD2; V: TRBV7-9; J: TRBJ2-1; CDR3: CASSSLPGLAGRYEQFF; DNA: TGTGCCAGCAGCTCCCTCCCGGGACTAGCGGGACGGTATGAGCAGTTCTTC
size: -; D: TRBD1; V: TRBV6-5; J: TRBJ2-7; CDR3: CASRQGVYEQYF; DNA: TGTGCCAGCAGACAGGGGGTCTACGAGCAGTACTTC
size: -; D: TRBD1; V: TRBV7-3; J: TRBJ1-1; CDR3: CASSPRGRVAEAFF; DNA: TGTGCCAGCAGCCCAAGGGGGCGCGTCGCTGAAGCTTTCTTT
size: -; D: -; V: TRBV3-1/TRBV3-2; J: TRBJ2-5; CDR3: CASSPRLGGEETQYF; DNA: TGTGCCAGCAGCCCACGGTTGGGGGGTGAAGAGACCCAGTACTTC
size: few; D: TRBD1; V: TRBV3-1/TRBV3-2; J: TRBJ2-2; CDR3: CASSQADRGVTGELFF; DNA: TGTGCCAGCAGCCAGGCTGACAGGGGTGTCACCGGGGAGCTGTTTTTT
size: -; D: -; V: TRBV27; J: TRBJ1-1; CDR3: CASAVGGGTEAFF; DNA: TGTGCCAGCGCGGTCGGGGGGGGCACTGAAGCTTTCTTT
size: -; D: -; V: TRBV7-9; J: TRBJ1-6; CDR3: CASTMGDSPLHF; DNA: TGTGCCAGCACCATGGGGGATTCACCCCTCCACTTT
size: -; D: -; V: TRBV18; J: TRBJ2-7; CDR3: CASSPGSALSYEQYF; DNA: TGTGCCAGCTCACCAGGCAGCGCCCTTTCCTACGAGCAGTACTTC
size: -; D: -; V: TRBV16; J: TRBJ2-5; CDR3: CATATGGKETQYF; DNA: TGTGCCACCGCGACCGGAGGGAAGGAGACCCAGTACTTC
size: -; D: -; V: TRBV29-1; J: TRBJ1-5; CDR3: CSVVDSPSNQPQHF; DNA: TGCAGCGTGGTGGATTCTCCTAGCAATCAGCCCCAGCATTTT
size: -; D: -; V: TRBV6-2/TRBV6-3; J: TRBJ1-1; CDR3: CASSYSIGAPEAFF; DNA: TGTGCCAGCAGTTACTCGATCGGGGCCCCTGAAGCTTTCTTT
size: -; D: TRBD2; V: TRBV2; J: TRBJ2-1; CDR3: CASSGLAGKHSYNEQFF; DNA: TGTGCCAGCAGTGGGCTAGCGGGAAAGCACTCCTACAATGAGCAGTTCTTC
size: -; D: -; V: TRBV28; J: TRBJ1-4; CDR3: CASSLSIDEKLFF; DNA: TGTGCCAGCAGTTTGTCGATCGACGAAAAACTGTTTTTT
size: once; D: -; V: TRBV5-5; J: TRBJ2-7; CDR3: CASSLDLRVPQRPSYEQYF; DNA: TGTGCCAGCAGCTTGGATTTGCGGGTCCCCCAGCGTCCTAGCTACGAGCAGTACTTC
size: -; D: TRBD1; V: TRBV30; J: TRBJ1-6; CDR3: CAWSVPLTGALYNSPLHF; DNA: TGTGCCTGGAGTGTACCCCTTACAGGGGCCCTCTATAATTCACCCCTCCACTTT
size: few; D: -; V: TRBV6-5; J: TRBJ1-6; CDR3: CASSLTGSPNSPLHF; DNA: TGTGCCAGCAGTCTCACAGGGTCCCCAAATTCACCCCTCCACTTT
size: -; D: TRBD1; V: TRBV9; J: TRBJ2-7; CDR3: CASSVGTGYDEQYF; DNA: TGTGCCAGCAGCGTGGGGACAGGGTACGACGAGCAGTACTTC
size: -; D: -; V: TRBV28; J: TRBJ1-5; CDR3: CASRPGRVGNQPQHF; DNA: TGTGCCAGCAGACCCGGCAGGGTCGGCAATCAGCCCCAGCATTTT
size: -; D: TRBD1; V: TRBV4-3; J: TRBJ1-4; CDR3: CASSQDRTGDSEKLFF; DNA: TGCGCCAGCAGCCAAGATCGGACAGGGGATAGTGAAAAACTGTTTTTT
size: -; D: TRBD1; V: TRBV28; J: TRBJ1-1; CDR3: CASGLALGQGASEAFF; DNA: TGTGCCAGCGGCCTAGCTTTGGGACAGGGGGCTTCTGAAGCTTTCTTT
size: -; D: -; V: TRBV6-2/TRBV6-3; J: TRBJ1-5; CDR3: CASSYSWGSNQPQHF; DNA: TGTGCCAGCAGTTACTCGTGGGGAAGCAATCAGCCCCAGCATTTT
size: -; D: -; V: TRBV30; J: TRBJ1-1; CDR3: CARHRVRGTEAFF; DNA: TGTGCCCGACACAGGGTCAGAGGAACTGAAGCTTTCTTT
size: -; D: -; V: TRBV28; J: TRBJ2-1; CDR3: CATTGGARTYNEQFF; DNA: TGTGCCACCACAGGGGGGGCGAGGACCTACAATGAGCAGTTCTTC
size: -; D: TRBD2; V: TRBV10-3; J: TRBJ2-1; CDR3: CAISGTSGRSLSEQFF; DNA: TGTGCCATCAGTGGGACTAGCGGGAGGAGTTTAAGTGAGCAGTTCTTC
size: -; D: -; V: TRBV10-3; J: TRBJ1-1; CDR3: CAISGVVNTEAFF; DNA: TGTGCCATCAGCGGCGTCGTGAACACTGAAGCTTTCTTT
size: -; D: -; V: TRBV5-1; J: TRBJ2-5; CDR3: CASSLPGPQETQYF; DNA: TGCGCCAGCAGCTTGCCAGGGCCACAAGAGACCCAGTACTTC
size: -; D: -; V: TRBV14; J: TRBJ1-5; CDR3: CASSPGSNQPQHF; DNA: TGTGCCAGCAGCCCTGGTAGCAATCAGCCCCAGCATTTT